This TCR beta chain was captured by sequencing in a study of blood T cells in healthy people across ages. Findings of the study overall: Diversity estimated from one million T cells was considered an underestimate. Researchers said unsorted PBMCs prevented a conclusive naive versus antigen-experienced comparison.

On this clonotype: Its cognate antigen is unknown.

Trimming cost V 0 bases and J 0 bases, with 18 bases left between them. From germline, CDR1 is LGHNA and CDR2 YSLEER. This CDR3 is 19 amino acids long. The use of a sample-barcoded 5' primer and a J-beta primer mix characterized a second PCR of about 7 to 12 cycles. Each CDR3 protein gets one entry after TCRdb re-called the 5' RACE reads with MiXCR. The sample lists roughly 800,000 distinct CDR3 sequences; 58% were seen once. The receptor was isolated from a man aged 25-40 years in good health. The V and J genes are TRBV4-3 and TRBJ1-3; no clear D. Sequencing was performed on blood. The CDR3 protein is CASSQDVPAAGSSGNTIYF. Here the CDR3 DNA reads TGCGCCAGCAGCCAAGATGTCCCTGCGGCCGGGAGCTCTGGAAACACCATATATTTT.